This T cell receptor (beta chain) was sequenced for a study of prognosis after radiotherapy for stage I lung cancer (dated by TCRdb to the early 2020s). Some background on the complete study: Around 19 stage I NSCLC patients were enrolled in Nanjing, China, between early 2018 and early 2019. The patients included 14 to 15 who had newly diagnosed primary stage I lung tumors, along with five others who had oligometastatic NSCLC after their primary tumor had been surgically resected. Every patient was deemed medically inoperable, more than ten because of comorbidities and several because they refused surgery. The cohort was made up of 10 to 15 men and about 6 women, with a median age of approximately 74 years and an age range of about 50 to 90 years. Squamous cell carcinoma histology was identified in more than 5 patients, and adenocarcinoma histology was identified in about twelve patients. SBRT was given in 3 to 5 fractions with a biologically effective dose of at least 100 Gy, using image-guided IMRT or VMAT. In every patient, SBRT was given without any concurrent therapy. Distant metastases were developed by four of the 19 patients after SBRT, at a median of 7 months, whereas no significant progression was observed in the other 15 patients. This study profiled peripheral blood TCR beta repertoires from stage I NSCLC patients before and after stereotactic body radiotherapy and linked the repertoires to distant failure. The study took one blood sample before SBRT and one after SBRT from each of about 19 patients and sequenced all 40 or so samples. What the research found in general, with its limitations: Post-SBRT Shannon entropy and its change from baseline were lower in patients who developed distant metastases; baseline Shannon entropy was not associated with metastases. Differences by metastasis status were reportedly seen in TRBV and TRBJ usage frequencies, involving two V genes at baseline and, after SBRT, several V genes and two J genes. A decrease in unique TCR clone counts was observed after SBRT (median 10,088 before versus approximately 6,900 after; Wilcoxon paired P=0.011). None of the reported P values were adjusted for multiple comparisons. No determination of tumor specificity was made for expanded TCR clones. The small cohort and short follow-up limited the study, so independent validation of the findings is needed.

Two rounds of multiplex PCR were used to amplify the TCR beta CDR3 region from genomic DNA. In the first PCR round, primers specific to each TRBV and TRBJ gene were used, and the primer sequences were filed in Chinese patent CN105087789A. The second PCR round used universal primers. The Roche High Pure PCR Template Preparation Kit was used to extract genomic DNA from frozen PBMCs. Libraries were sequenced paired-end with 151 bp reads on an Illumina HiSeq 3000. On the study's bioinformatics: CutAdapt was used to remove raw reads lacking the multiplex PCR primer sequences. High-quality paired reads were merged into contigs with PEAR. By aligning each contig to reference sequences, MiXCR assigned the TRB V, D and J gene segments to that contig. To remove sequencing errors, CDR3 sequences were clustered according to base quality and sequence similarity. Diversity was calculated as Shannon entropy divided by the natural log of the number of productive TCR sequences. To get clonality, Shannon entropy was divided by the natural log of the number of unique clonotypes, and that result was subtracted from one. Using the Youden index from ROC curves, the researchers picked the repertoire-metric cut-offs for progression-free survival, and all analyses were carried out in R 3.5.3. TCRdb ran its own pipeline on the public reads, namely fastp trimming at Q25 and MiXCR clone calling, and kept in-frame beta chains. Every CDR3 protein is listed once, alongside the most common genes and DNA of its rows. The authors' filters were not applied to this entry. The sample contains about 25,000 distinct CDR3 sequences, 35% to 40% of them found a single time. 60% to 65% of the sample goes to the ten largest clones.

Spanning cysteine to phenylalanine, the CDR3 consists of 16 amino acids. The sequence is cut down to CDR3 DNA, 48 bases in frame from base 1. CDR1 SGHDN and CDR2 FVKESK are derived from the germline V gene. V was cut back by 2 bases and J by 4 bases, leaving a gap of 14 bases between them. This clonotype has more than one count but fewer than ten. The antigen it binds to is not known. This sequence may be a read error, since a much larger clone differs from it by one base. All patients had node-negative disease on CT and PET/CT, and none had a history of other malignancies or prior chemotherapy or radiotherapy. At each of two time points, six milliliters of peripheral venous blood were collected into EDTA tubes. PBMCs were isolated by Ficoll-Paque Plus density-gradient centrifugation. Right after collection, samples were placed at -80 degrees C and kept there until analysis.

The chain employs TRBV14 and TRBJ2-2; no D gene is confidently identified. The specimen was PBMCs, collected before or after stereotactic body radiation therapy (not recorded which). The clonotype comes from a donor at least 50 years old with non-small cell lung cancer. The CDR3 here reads CASSQIVVSSTGELFF. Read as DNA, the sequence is TGTGCCAGCAGCCAAATAGTGGTCTCGAGCACCGGGGAGCTGTTTTTT.